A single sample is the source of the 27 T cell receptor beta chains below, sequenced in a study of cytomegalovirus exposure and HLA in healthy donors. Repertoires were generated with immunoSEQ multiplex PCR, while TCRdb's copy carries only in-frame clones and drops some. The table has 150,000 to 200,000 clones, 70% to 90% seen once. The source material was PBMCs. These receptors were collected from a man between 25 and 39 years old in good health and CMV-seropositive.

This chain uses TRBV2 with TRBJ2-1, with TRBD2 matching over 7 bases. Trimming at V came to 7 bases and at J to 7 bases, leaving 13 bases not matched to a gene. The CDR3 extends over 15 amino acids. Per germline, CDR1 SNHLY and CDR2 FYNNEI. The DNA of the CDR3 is TGTGCCAGCAATATACAGACTAGCCCCGGGAATGAGCAGTTCTTC. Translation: CASNIQTSPGNEQFF.

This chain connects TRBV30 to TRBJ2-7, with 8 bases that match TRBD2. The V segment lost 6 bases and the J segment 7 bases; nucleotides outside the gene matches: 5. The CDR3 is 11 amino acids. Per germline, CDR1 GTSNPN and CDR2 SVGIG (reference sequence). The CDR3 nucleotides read TGTGCCTGCCCGGGGGGGGCAGAGCAGTACTTC. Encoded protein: CACPGGAEQYF. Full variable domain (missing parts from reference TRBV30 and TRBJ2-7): SQTIHQWPATLVQPVGSPLSLECTVEGTSNPNLYWYRQAAGRGLQLLFYSVGIGQISSEVPQNLSASRPQDRQFILSSKKLLLSDSGFYLCACPGGAEQYFGPGTRLTVT.

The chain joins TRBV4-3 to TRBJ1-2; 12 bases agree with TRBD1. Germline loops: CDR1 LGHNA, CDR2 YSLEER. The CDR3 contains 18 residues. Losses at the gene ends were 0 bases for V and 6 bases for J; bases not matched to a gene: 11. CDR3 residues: CASSQDLGQGAVGDGYTF. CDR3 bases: TGCGCCAGCAGCCAAGATTTGGGACAGGGGGCCGTTGGGGATGGCTACACCTTC.

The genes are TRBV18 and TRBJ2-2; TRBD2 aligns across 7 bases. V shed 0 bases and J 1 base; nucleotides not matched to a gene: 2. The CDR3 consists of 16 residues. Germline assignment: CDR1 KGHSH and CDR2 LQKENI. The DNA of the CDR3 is TGTGCCAGCTCACCACCGAGCGGGAAGAACACCGGGGAGCTGTTTTTT. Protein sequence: CASSPPSGKNTGELFF.

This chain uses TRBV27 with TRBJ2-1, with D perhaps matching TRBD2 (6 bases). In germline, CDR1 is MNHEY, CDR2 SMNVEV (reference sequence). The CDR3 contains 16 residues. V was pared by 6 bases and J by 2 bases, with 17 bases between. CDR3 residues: CASRRTLEGTYNEQFF. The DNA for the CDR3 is TGTGCCAGCAGGAGGACCCTGGAGGGCACCTACAATGAGCAGTTCTTC.

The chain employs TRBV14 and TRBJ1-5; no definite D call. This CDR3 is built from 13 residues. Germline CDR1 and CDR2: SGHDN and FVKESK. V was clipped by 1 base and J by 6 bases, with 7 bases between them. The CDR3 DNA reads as TGTGCCAGCAGCCAAGGAGGTTTTCAGCCCCAGCATTTT. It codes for CASSQGGFQPQHF.

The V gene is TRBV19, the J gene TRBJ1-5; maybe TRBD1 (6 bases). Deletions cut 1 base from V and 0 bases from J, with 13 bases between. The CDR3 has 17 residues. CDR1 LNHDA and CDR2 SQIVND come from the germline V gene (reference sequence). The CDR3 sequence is CASSIAEDRNSNQPQHF. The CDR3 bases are TGTGCCAGTAGTATAGCTGAGGACAGAAATAGCAATCAGCCCCAGCATTTT.

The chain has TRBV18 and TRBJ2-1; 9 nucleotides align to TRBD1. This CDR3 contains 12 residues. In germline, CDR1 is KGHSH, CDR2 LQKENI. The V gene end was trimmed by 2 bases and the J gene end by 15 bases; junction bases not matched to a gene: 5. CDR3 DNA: TGTGCCAGCTCACCAGGGGGGACAGGGTTGTTCTTC. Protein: CASSPGGTGLFF. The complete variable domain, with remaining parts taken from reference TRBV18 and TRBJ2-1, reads NAGVMQNPRHLVRRRGQEARLRCSPMKGHSHVYWYRQLPEEGLKFMVYLQKENIIDESGMPKERFSAEFPKEGPSILRIQQVVRGDSAAYFCASSPGGTGLFFGPGTRLTVL.

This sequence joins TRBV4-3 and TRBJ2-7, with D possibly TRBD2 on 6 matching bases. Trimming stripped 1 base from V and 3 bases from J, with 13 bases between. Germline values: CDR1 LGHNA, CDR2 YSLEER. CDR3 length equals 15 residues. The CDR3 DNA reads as TGCGCCAGCAGCCAAGGACTAGGTGGTGGCTACGAGCAGTACTTC. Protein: CASSQGLGGGYEQYF.

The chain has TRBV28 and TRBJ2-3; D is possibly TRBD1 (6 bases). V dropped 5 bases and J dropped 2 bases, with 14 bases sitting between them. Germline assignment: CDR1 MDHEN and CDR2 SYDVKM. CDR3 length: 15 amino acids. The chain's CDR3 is CASSLRDTPTDTQYF. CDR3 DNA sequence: TGTGCCAGCAGTCTCCGGGACACCCCCACAGATACGCAGTATTTT.

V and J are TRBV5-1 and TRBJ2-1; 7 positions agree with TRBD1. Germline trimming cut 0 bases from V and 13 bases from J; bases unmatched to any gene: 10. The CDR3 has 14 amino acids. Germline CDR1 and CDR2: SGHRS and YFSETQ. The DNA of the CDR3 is TGCGCCAGCAGCTTGGGGGGCGCGGCAGGGGGTCAGTTCTTC. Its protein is CASSLGGAAGGQFF. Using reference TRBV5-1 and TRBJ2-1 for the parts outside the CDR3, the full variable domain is KAGVTQTPRYLIKTRGQQVTLSCSPISGHRSVSWYQQTPGQGLQFLFEYFSETQRNKGNFPGRFSGRQFSNSRSEMNVSTLELGDSALYLCASSLGGAAGGQFFGPGTRLTVL.

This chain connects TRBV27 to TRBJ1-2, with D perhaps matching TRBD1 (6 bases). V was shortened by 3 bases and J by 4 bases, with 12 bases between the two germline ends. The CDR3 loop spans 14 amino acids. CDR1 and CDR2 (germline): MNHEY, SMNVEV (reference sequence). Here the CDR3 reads CASSFSRGSYGYTF. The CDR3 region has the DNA TGTGCCAGCAGTTTCAGCAGGGGTTCCTATGGCTACACCTTC.

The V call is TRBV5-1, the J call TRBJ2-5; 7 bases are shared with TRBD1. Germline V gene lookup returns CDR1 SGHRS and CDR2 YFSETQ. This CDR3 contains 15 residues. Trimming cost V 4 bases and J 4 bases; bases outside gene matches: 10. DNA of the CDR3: TGCGCCAGCAGCCCGGGACAGACTCCGACAGAGACCCAGTACTTC. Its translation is CASSPGQTPTETQYF.

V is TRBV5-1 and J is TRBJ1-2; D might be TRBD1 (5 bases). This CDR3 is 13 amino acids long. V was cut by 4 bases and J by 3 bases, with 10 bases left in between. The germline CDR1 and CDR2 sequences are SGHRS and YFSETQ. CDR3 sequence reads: CASSIGADYGYTF. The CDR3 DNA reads TGCGCCAGCAGCATAGGGGCAGACTATGGCTACACCTTC.

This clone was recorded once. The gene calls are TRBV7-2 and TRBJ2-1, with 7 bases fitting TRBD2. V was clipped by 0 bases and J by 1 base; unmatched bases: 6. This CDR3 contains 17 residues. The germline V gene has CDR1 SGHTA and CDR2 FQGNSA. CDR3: CASSLARRGVSYNEQFF. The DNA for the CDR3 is TGTGCCAGCAGCTTAGCGCGTCGGGGGGTATCCTACAATGAGCAGTTCTTC.

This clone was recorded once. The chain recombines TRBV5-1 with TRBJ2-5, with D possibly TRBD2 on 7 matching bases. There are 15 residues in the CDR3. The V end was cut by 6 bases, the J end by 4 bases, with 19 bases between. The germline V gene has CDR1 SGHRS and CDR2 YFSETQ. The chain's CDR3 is CASTERPGGLETQYF. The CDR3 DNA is TGCGCCAGCACGGAACGCCCCGGGGGGCTAGAGACCCAGTACTTC. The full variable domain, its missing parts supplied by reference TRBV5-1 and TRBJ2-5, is KAGVTQTPRYLIKTRGQQVTLSCSPISGHRSVSWYQQTPGQGLQFLFEYFSETQRNKGNFPGRFSGRQFSNSRSEMNVSTLELGDSALYLCASTERPGGLETQYFGPGTRLLVL.

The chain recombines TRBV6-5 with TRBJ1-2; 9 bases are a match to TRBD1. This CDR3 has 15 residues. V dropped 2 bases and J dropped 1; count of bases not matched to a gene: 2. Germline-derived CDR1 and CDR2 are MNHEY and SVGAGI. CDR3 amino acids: CASSYTGQGNYGYTF. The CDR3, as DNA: TGTGCCAGCAGTTACACGGGACAGGGTAACTATGGCTACACCTTC.

CDR3 sequence: CASSAGGTSGYNEQFF. The CDR3 DNA reads TGTGCCAGCAGCGCGGGAGGGACTAGCGGGTACAATGAGCAGTTCTTC. V gene TRBV7-3 combines with J gene TRBJ2-1, with 12 bases matching TRBD2. CDR3 size: 16 residues. Germline V gene data show CDR1 as SGHTA and CDR2 as FQGTGA. With 5 bases clipped from V and 4 bases from J, the junction kept 6 bases outside the gene matches. Variable domain in full (rest from reference TRBV7-3 and TRBJ2-1): GAGVSQTPSNKVTEKGKYVELRCDPISGHTALYWYRQSLGQGPEFLIYFQGTGAADDSGLPNDRFFAVRPEGSVSTLKIQRTERGDSAVYLCASSAGGTSGYNEQFFGPGTRLTVL.

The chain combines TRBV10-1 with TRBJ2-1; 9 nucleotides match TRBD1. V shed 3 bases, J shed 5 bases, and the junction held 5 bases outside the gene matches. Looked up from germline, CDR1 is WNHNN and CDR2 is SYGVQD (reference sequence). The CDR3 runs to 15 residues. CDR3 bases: TGCGCCAGCAGTGACCCGGGACAGGGAGACAATGAGCAGTTCTTC. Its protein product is CASSDPGQGDNEQFF.

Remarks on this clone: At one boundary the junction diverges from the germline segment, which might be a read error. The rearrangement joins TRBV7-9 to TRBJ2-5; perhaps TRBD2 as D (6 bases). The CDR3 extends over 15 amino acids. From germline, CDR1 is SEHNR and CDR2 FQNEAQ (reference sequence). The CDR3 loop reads CASSFGVGGKETHYF. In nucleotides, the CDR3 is TGTGCCAGCAGCTTCGGGGTGGGAGGAAAAGAGACCCATTACTTC. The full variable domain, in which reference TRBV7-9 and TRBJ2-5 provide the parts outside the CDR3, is DTGVSQNPRHKITKRGQNVTFRCDPISEHNRLYWYRQTLGQGPEFLTYFQNEAQLEKSRLLSDRFSAERPKGSFSTLEIQRTEQGDSAMYLCASSFGVGGKETHYFGPGTRLLVL.

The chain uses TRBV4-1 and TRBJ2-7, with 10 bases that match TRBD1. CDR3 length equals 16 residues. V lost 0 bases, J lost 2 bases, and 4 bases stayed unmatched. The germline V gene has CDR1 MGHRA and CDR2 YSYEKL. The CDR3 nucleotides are TGCGCCAGCAGCCAAGATAGAGGACAGGGGGCCTACGAGCAGTACTTC. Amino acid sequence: CASSQDRGQGAYEQYF.

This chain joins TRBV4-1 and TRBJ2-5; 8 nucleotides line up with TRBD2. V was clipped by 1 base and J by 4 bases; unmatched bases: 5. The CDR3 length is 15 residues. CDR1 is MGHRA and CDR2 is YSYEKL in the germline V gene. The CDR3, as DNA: TGCGCCAGCAGCCAAGGTATAGCGGGGAGAGAGACCCAGTACTTC. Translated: CASSQGIAGRETQYF.

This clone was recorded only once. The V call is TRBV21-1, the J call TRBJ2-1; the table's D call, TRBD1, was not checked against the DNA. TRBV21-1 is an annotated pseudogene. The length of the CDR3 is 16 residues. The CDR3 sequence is CASSFKGTGPYNEQFF. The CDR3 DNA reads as TGTGCCAGCAGCTTCAAGGGGACAGGGCCCTACAATGAGCAGTTCTTC.

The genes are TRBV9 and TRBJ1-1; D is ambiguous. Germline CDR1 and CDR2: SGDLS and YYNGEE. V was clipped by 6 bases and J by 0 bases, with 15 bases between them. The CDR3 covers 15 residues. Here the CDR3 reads CASTRVQWMNTEAFF. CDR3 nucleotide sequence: TGTGCCAGCACGAGGGTGCAGTGGATGAACACTGAAGCTTTCTTT.

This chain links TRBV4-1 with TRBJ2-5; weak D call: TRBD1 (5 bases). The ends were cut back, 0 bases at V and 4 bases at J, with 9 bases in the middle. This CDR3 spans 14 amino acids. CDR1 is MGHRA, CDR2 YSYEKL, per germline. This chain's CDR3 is CASSQEARVETQYF. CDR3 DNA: TGCGCCAGCAGCCAAGAAGCCAGGGTAGAGACCCAGTACTTC.

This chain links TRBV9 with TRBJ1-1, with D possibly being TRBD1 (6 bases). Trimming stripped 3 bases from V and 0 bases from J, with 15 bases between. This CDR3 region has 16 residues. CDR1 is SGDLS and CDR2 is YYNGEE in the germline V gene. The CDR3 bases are TGTGCCAGCAGCGCGCCCCGGGGGGGCTTGAACACTGAAGCTTTCTTT. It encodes CASSAPRGGLNTEAFF.

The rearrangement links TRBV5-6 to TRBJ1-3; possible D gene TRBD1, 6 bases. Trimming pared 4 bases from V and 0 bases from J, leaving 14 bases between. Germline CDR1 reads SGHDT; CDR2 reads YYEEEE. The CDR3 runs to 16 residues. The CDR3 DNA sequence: TGTGCCAGCAGCAGCAGGGGCCATTTCTCTGGAAACACCATATATTTT. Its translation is CASSSRGHFSGNTIYF.